This is a list of T cell receptor beta chains from one sample in a study of Graves' ophthalmopathy and Graves' hyperthyroidism. TCRdb reprocessed the multiplex PCR reads with MiXCR, giving one entry per CDR3 protein. The sample lists just over 600,000 distinct CDR3 sequences, about 24% occurring once. The material sequenced was peripheral blood. Every receptor here comes from a woman between 18 and 30 years old with stable Graves' hyperthyroidism. Some clones in this sample may be carry-over from other donors' samples. The CDR3 runs from the conserved cysteine through the conserved F or W. The order of the fields is D gene, V gene, clone size, J gene, CDR3 protein, CDR3 DNA. The D gene is left open where the match is weak. The size field is filled for only some rows; it gives once, few, many or a size class.

d_call: NA
v_call: TRBV29-1
clone_size: NA
j_call: TRBJ2-2
cdr3_aa: CSVPGQNTGELFF
cdr3_nt: TGCAGCGTTCCGGGACAGAACACCGGGGAGCTGTTTTTT

d_call: NA
v_call: TRBV11-2
clone_size: few
j_call: TRBJ1-2
cdr3_aa: CASSLEGGGIYGYTF
cdr3_nt: TGTGCCAGCAGCTTAGAGGGTGGGGGAATTTATGGCTACACCTTC

d_call: NA
v_call: TRBV20-1
clone_size: NA
j_call: TRBJ2-2
cdr3_aa: CSARDKGDTGELFF
cdr3_nt: TGCAGTGCTAGAGATAAAGGGGACACCGGGGAGCTGTTTTTT

d_call: TRBD1
v_call: TRBV10-1
clone_size: NA
j_call: TRBJ1-1
cdr3_aa: CASSEDRGQTTEAFF
cdr3_nt: TGCGCCAGCAGTGAGGACAGGGGGCAGACCACTGAAGCTTTCTTT

d_call: NA
v_call: TRBV12-3/TRBV12-4
clone_size: NA
j_call: TRBJ1-1
cdr3_aa: CASSFNGWNTEAFF
cdr3_nt: TGTGCCAGCAGTTTCAACGGCTGGAACACTGAAGCTTTCTTT

d_call: NA
v_call: TRBV13
clone_size: many
j_call: TRBJ2-7
cdr3_aa: CASSGGQAILYEQYF
cdr3_nt: TGTGCCAGCAGTGGAGGGCAGGCCATTCTCTACGAGCAGTACTTC

d_call: NA
v_call: TRBV12-3/TRBV12-4
clone_size: few
j_call: TRBJ1-2
cdr3_aa: CASSPTTGGWRGYTF
cdr3_nt: TGTGCCAGCAGTCCCACAACCGGTGGATGGCGTGGCTACACCTTC

d_call: NA
v_call: TRBV28
clone_size: many
j_call: TRBJ1-1
cdr3_aa: CASSLTGTLNTEAFF
cdr3_nt: TGTGCCAGCAGTTTAACCGGGACACTGAACACTGAAGCTTTCTTT

d_call: TRBD1
v_call: TRBV4-1
clone_size: NA
j_call: TRBJ2-7
cdr3_aa: CASSQKASDRAYEQYF
cdr3_nt: TGCGCCAGCAGCCAAAAAGCCTCGGACAGGGCCTACGAGCAGTACTTC

d_call: TRBD1
v_call: TRBV29-1
clone_size: many
j_call: TRBJ2-7
cdr3_aa: CSVRQGVYEQYF
cdr3_nt: TGCAGCGTAAGACAGGGGGTCTACGAGCAGTACTTC

d_call: TRBD1
v_call: TRBV7-9
clone_size: many
j_call: TRBJ2-5
cdr3_aa: CASSPETGGGQETQYF
cdr3_nt: TGTGCCAGCAGCCCAGAGACAGGGGGCGGGCAAGAGACCCAGTACTTC

d_call: TRBD1
v_call: TRBV20-1
clone_size: many
j_call: TRBJ2-5
cdr3_aa: CSATGDRRIQETQYF
cdr3_nt: TGCAGTGCTACGGGGGACAGGAGAATCCAAGAGACCCAGTACTTC

d_call: TRBD1
v_call: TRBV11-1
clone_size: NA
j_call: TRBJ1-1
cdr3_aa: CASSGRGAGQGNTEAFF
cdr3_nt: TGTGCCAGCAGCGGGAGGGGCGCGGGACAGGGGAACACTGAAGCTTTCTTT

d_call: NA
v_call: TRBV20-1
clone_size: NA
j_call: TRBJ2-7
cdr3_aa: CSVSQQNYEQYF
cdr3_nt: TGCAGTGTTTCACAGCAGAACTACGAGCAGTACTTC

d_call: NA
v_call: TRBV6-1
clone_size: few
j_call: TRBJ1-1
cdr3_aa: CASSEGPMNTEAFF
cdr3_nt: TGTGCCAGCAGTGAGGGCCCTATGAACACTGAAGCTTTCTTT

d_call: NA
v_call: TRBV2
clone_size: many
j_call: TRBJ2-7
cdr3_aa: CATNPTGRTYEQYF
cdr3_nt: TGTGCCACCAACCCGACAGGCCGGACCTACGAGCAGTACTTC

d_call: TRBD2
v_call: TRBV4-1
clone_size: NA
j_call: TRBJ2-5
cdr3_aa: CASSQDSGLQETQYF
cdr3_nt: TGCGCCAGCAGCCAAGATTCGGGACTACAAGAGACCCAGTACTTC

d_call: TRBD1
v_call: TRBV5-1
clone_size: many
j_call: TRBJ1-2
cdr3_aa: CASSPRQGANYGYTF
cdr3_nt: TGCGCCAGCAGCCCGCGACAGGGGGCTAACTATGGCTACACCTTC

d_call: TRBD1
v_call: TRBV20-1
clone_size: few
j_call: TRBJ1-2
cdr3_aa: CSALSAGQSYGYTF
cdr3_nt: TGCAGTGCTCTATCAGCGGGACAGTCTTATGGCTACACCTTC

d_call: TRBD1
v_call: TRBV6-1
clone_size: many
j_call: TRBJ2-7
cdr3_aa: CASTVTGETHEQYF
cdr3_nt: TGTGCCAGCACTGTGACAGGGGAGACCCACGAGCAGTACTTC

d_call: TRBD1
v_call: TRBV12-3/TRBV12-4
clone_size: few
j_call: TRBJ2-7
cdr3_aa: CASSGDRGHGEQYF
cdr3_nt: TGTGCCAGCAGTGGGGACAGGGGGCACGGCGAGCAGTACTTC

d_call: TRBD1
v_call: TRBV6-2/TRBV6-3
clone_size: NA
j_call: TRBJ2-1
cdr3_aa: CASHETGGGEQFF
cdr3_nt: TGTGCCTCCCACGAGACAGGGGGCGGTGAGCAGTTCTTC

d_call: NA
v_call: TRBV5-1
clone_size: many
j_call: TRBJ1-1
cdr3_aa: CASSFGRENTKAFF
cdr3_nt: TGCGCCAGCAGCTTTGGGCGGGAGAACACTAAAGCTTTCTTT

d_call: NA
v_call: TRBV5-5
clone_size: many
j_call: TRBJ1-5
cdr3_aa: CASSTLWTDQPQHF
cdr3_nt: TGTGCCAGCAGCACCCTGTGGACAGATCAGCCCCAGCATTTT

d_call: NA
v_call: TRBV27
clone_size: few
j_call: TRBJ1-5
cdr3_aa: CASRRGGVNQPQHF
cdr3_nt: TGTGCCAGCAGACGCGGAGGGGTAAATCAGCCCCAGCATTTT

d_call: NA
v_call: TRBV27
clone_size: many
j_call: TRBJ2-7
cdr3_aa: CASSFRPRAYEQYF
cdr3_nt: TGTGCCAGCAGTTTTAGGCCTCGGGCCTACGAGCAGTACTTC

d_call: TRBD2
v_call: TRBV7-3
clone_size: many
j_call: TRBJ2-5
cdr3_aa: CASSLIGSGSSRETQYF
cdr3_nt: TGTGCCAGCAGCTTAATCGGTAGCGGGAGTTCTCGGGAGACCCAGTACTTC

d_call: TRBD1
v_call: TRBV2
clone_size: many
j_call: TRBJ1-5
cdr3_aa: CASSWDRGVKAQHF
cdr3_nt: TGTGCCAGCAGTTGGGACAGGGGTGTCAAAGCCCAGCATTTT

d_call: NA
v_call: TRBV4-1
clone_size: NA
j_call: TRBJ2-7
cdr3_aa: CASSQDSGGIEQYF
cdr3_nt: TGCGCCAGCAGCCAAGACTCCGGGGGCATCGAGCAGTACTTC

d_call: TRBD2
v_call: TRBV30
clone_size: many
j_call: TRBJ2-2
cdr3_aa: CAWSELAGDVGELFF
cdr3_nt: TGTGCCTGGAGTGAACTAGCGGGAGACGTCGGGGAGCTGTTTTTT

d_call: NA
v_call: TRBV7-9
clone_size: many
j_call: TRBJ1-1
cdr3_aa: CASSLPQTPSQFF
cdr3_nt: TGTGCCAGCAGCTTACCGCAGACACCCAGTCAATTCTTT

d_call: TRBD1
v_call: TRBV6-1
clone_size: NA
j_call: TRBJ1-5
cdr3_aa: CASSGQGAANQPQHF
cdr3_nt: TGTGCCAGCAGCGGACAGGGGGCTGCCAATCAGCCCCAGCATTTT

d_call: NA
v_call: TRBV30
clone_size: many
j_call: TRBJ1-1
cdr3_aa: CAWRAWTRTTEAFF
cdr3_nt: TGTGCCTGGAGAGCCTGGACAAGGACCACTGAAGCTTTCTTT

d_call: NA
v_call: TRBV29-1
clone_size: few
j_call: TRBJ2-2
cdr3_aa: CSVSRDTLAGELFF
cdr3_nt: TGCAGCGTTAGTAGAGACACCCTCGCCGGGGAGCTGTTTTTT

d_call: NA
v_call: TRBV15
clone_size: many
j_call: TRBJ1-2
cdr3_aa: CATSFDRNANYGYTF
cdr3_nt: TGTGCCACCAGCTTCGACAGAAACGCTAACTATGGCTACACCTTC

d_call: NA
v_call: TRBV28
clone_size: many
j_call: TRBJ2-7
cdr3_aa: CASSHQGTEQYF
cdr3_nt: TGTGCCAGCAGTCACCAGGGAACCGAGCAGTACTTC

d_call: TRBD1
v_call: TRBV27
clone_size: many
j_call: TRBJ1-5
cdr3_aa: CASSSGQGGQPQHF
cdr3_nt: TGTGCCAGCAGCTCGGGACAGGGGGGTCAGCCCCAGCATTTT

d_call: NA
v_call: TRBV18
clone_size: many
j_call: TRBJ1-1
cdr3_aa: CASSLYDSRNTEAFF
cdr3_nt: TGTGCCAGCTCACTTTATGACAGCCGGAACACTGAAGCTTTCTTT

d_call: NA
v_call: TRBV7-8
clone_size: few
j_call: TRBJ1-1
cdr3_aa: CASSLSGQEWGQVAEAFF
cdr3_nt: TGTGCCAGCAGCTTAAGCGGGCAGGAGTGGGGTCAAGTGGCTGAAGCTTTCTTT

d_call: NA
v_call: TRBV6-1
clone_size: few
j_call: TRBJ1-3
cdr3_aa: CASSTGWGRGNTIYF
cdr3_nt: TGTGCCAGCAGCACCGGCTGGGGCCGTGGAAACACCATATATTTT

d_call: TRBD1
v_call: TRBV20-1
clone_size: many
j_call: TRBJ1-6
cdr3_aa: CSARRDRGNSPLHF
cdr3_nt: TGCAGTGCTAGGCGGGACAGGGGGAATTCACCCCTCCACTTT

d_call: NA
v_call: TRBV4-1
clone_size: few
j_call: TRBJ2-2
cdr3_aa: CASSQDETAANTGELFF
cdr3_nt: TGCGCCAGCAGCCAAGATGAGACGGCCGCGAACACCGGGGAGCTGTTTTTT

d_call: TRBD1
v_call: TRBV6-2/TRBV6-3
clone_size: many
j_call: TRBJ2-7
cdr3_aa: CASSGRGLESYEQYF
cdr3_nt: TGTGCCAGCAGCGGAAGGGGGCTCGAATCCTACGAGCAGTACTTC